The rows below give T cell receptor beta chains drawn from one sample of a study of cytomegalovirus exposure and HLA in healthy donors. Libraries were prepared by immunoSEQ multiplex PCR; TCRdb keeps only in-frame clonotypes and omits some of them. The profile shows 69,000 or so clones, roughly three quarters of them singletons. What was sequenced was PBMCs. These receptors were taken from a man between 18 and 29 years old in good health and CMV-seronegative. CDR3s include the opening cysteine and the closing phenylalanine or tryptophan. D genes are given only for firm matches. Clone size is given for some rows only: seen once, a few or many times, or a class if the clone is expanded.

size: NA; V: TRBV2; J: TRBJ1-4; D: TRBD1; DNA: TGTGCCAGCAGTGAAGCGCGAACAGGGGAGACTTTT; CDR3: CASSEARTGETF
size: NA; V: TRBV5-6; J: TRBJ1-4; D: NA; DNA: TGTGCCAGCAGATTCGGAGGGGGGGGTGAAAAACTGTTTTTT; CDR3: CASRFGGGGEKLFF
size: once; V: TRBV7-2; J: TRBJ2-1; D: TRBD2; DNA: TGTGCCAGCAGCCTATCAGGGAGGGGACCGAATGAGCAGTTCTTC; CDR3: CASSLSGRGPNEQFF
size: NA; V: TRBV5-6; J: TRBJ2-5; D: TRBD1; DNA: TGTGCCAGCAGCTCCACAGGGGTCCAAGAGACCCAGTACTTC; CDR3: CASSSTGVQETQYF
size: few; V: TRBV15; J: TRBJ1-5; D: TRBD1; DNA: TGTGCCACCAGCAGAGACCGGGACAGGGCCCTCATCGGAAGCAATCAGCCCCAGCATTTT; CDR3: CATSRDRDRALIGSNQPQHF
size: NA; V: TRBV5-1; J: TRBJ2-2; D: NA; DNA: TGCGCCAGCAACGAACCGGGGGTATCGGGGGAGCTGTTTTTT; CDR3: CASNEPGVSGELFF
size: few; V: TRBV18; J: TRBJ1-5; D: TRBD1; DNA: TGTGCCAGCTCACCATTCCCCTTAGGGCAGGGGGCTAGTAGAAGCAATCAGCCCCAGCATTTT; CDR3: CASSPFPLGQGASRSNQPQHF
size: NA; V: TRBV7-2; J: TRBJ2-1; D: NA; DNA: TGTGCCAGCAGTGCGGGCGGGACCCCCTACAATGAGCAGTTCTTC; CDR3: CASSAGGTPYNEQFF
size: few; V: TRBV6-6; J: TRBJ1-1; D: NA; DNA: TGTGCCAGCAGTTACGATCAGGCCGGCACTGAAGCTTTCTTT; CDR3: CASSYDQAGTEAFF
size: NA; V: TRBV11-2; J: TRBJ2-3; D: NA; DNA: TGTGCCAGCAGCTTAGAGGGGGCGCGAACAGATACGCAGTATTTT; CDR3: CASSLEGARTDTQYF
size: NA; V: TRBV15; J: TRBJ2-3; D: NA; DNA: TGTGCCACCAGCAGAGAGCGAGGGAGCACAGATACGCAGTATTTT; CDR3: CATSRERGSTDTQYF
size: NA; V: TRBV5-1; J: TRBJ2-3; D: TRBD2; DNA: TGCGCCAGCAGCTTGTTACCACCTAGCGGGGGGGCGGTAGATACGCAGTATTTT; CDR3: CASSLLPPSGGAVDTQYF
size: NA; V: TRBV7-2; J: TRBJ2-2; D: NA; DNA: TGTGCCAGCAGCTTAGGCGGGAACACCGGGGAGCTGTTTTTT; CDR3: CASSLGGNTGELFF
size: NA; V: TRBV5-4; J: TRBJ1-3; D: NA; DNA: TGTGCCAGCAGCTTGGGACAGACCTCTGGAAACACCATATATTTT; CDR3: CASSLGQTSGNTIYF
size: NA; V: TRBV19; J: TRBJ1-5; D: NA; DNA: TGTGCCAGTAGTTATACAGGGTTGGGCCAGCCCCAGCATTTT; CDR3: CASSYTGLGQPQHF
size: NA; V: TRBV7-8; J: TRBJ2-1; D: NA; DNA: TGTGCCAGCAGCTTAGGTCGCGGTGCCTCCTACAATGAGCAGTTCTTC; CDR3: CASSLGRGASYNEQFF
size: few; V: TRBV5-1; J: TRBJ2-7; D: TRBD2; DNA: TGCGCCAGCAGCTTGGATGGACTAGCTTACGAGCAGTACTTC; CDR3: CASSLDGLAYEQYF
size: once; V: TRBV6-5; J: TRBJ2-1; D: NA; DNA: TGTGCCAGCAGTTACTCTGGCACCGAGCAGTTCTTC; CDR3: CASSYSGTEQFF
size: NA; V: TRBV29-1; J: TRBJ1-2; D: NA; DNA: TGCAGCGTTGATTTCGGGGGGTCCTATGGCTACACCTTC; CDR3: CSVDFGGSYGYTF
size: few; V: TRBV4-1; J: TRBJ1-5; D: NA; DNA: TGCGCCAGCAGCCAAGTAGGTCAGGGAGGTCAGCCCCAGCATTTT; CDR3: CASSQVGQGGQPQHF
size: NA; V: TRBV28; J: TRBJ2-7; D: TRBD2; DNA: TGTGCCAGCAGACGACTAGCGGGAAAGTACAAGCAGTACTTC; CDR3: CASRRLAGKYKQYF
size: NA; V: TRBV5-1; J: TRBJ1-1; D: NA; DNA: TGCGCCAGCAGCCGAACGGCGGATATGAACACTGAAGCTTTCTTT; CDR3: CASSRTADMNTEAFF
size: NA; V: TRBV18; J: TRBJ1-2; D: NA; DNA: TGTGCCAGCTCACCAGGGCCCAATGGCTACACCTTC; CDR3: CASSPGPNGYTF
size: NA; V: TRBV4-1; J: TRBJ2-1; D: TRBD1; DNA: TGCGCCAGCAGCCAAGCCGGACAGGGTGGGAATGAGCAGTTCTTC; CDR3: CASSQAGQGGNEQFF
size: NA; V: TRBV19; J: TRBJ2-2; D: TRBD1; DNA: TGTGCCAGTAAATGGGGACAGGAAGGAAATGCCGGGGAGCTGTTTTTT; CDR3: CASKWGQEGNAGELFF
size: NA; V: TRBV5-5; J: TRBJ1-1; D: NA; DNA: TGTGCCAGTCACCCAACAGAGAACACTGAAGCTTTCTTT; CDR3: CASHPTENTEAFF
size: NA; V: TRBV5-6; J: TRBJ1-5; D: NA; DNA: TGTGCCAGCAGCTCACTTGGGGGCCCGGGGGGTGGCAATCAGCCCCAGCATTTT; CDR3: CASSSLGGPGGGNQPQHF
size: few; V: TRBV10-3; J: TRBJ1-5; D: NA; DNA: TGTGCCATCAGTGACGAAGCGAGCAATCAGCCCCAGCATTTT; CDR3: CAISDEASNQPQHF
size: NA; V: TRBV6-1; J: TRBJ1-1; D: TRBD1; DNA: TGTGCCAGCATTTTGAGGGGGCTGAACACTGAAGCTTTCTTT; CDR3: CASILRGLNTEAFF
size: NA; V: TRBV27; J: TRBJ2-7; D: TRBD1; DNA: TGTGCCAGCAGTCCGATAGGACAGGGGGGACAAAGGAGGAACGAGCAGTACTTC; CDR3: CASSPIGQGGQRRNEQYF
size: NA; V: TRBV28; J: TRBJ1-2; D: NA; DNA: TGTGCCCTAGGGGGAGTTTCTAACTATGGCTACACCTTC; CDR3: CALGGVSNYGYTF
size: NA; V: TRBV9; J: TRBJ2-5; D: TRBD2; DNA: TGTGCCAGCAGCGCCGGACTAGTCCCGGAGACCCAGTACTTC; CDR3: CASSAGLVPETQYF
size: NA; V: TRBV7-7; J: TRBJ2-7; D: TRBD2; DNA: TGTGCCAGCAGCCCTGGGGGGGGTTCCGAGCAGTACTTC; CDR3: CASSPGGGSEQYF
size: NA; V: TRBV11-2; J: TRBJ1-6; D: TRBD1; DNA: TGTGCCAGCAGCTTAGAGTTGACAGGGGCTAATTCACCCCTCCACTTT; CDR3: CASSLELTGANSPLHF
size: NA; V: TRBV6-1; J: TRBJ1-5; D: NA; DNA: TGTGCCAGCAGTGATTATGGGAGGGACGATCAGCCCCAGCATTTT; CDR3: CASSDYGRDDQPQHF
size: NA; V: TRBV2; J: TRBJ2-5; D: NA; DNA: TGTGCCAGCGAGATCAGGGGCAGGGCGGAGACCCAGTACTTC; CDR3: CASEIRGRAETQYF
size: NA; V: TRBV5-4; J: TRBJ2-5; D: TRBD1; DNA: TGTGCCAGCAGCTTAGCTACAGGGGCAAAGACCCAGTACTTC; CDR3: CASSLATGAKTQYF
size: NA; V: TRBV5-1; J: TRBJ2-5; D: NA; DNA: TGCGCCAGCAGCTCTGAGGGGACCCAGTACTTC; CDR3: CASSSEGTQYF
size: NA; V: TRBV5-1; J: TRBJ2-2; D: NA; DNA: TGCGCCAGCAGCTCGTCACTGAACACCGGGGAGCTGTTTTTT; CDR3: CASSSSLNTGELFF
size: NA; V: TRBV30; J: TRBJ1-1; D: NA; DNA: TGTGCCTGGAGTCCTATGTACACTGAAGCTTTCTTT; CDR3: CAWSPMYTEAFF
size: NA; V: TRBV9; J: TRBJ1-1; D: NA; DNA: TGTGCCAGCAGCCCTCGCCGGGGGGGGAACACTGAAGCTTTCTTT; CDR3: CASSPRRGGNTEAFF
size: NA; V: TRBV13; J: TRBJ1-1; D: NA; DNA: TGTGCCAGCAGCCCTACCCCGGGAGCGAACACTGAAGCTTTCTTT; CDR3: CASSPTPGANTEAFF
size: NA; V: TRBV5-1; J: TRBJ1-4; D: NA; DNA: TGCGCCAGCAGCTTGGCGGGGGGGACAACTAATGAAAAACTGTTTTTT; CDR3: CASSLAGGTTNEKLFF
size: NA; V: TRBV15; J: TRBJ2-2; D: TRBD1; DNA: TGTGCCACCAGCAGAGATCGTGGACAGGGTGGCGGGGAGCTGTTTTTT; CDR3: CATSRDRGQGGGELFF
size: NA; V: TRBV6-1; J: TRBJ1-1; D: NA; DNA: TGTGCCAGCAGTGAATTCTTGAACACTGAAGCTTTCTTT; CDR3: CASSEFLNTEAFF
size: NA; V: TRBV2; J: TRBJ2-5; D: TRBD2; DNA: TGTGCCAGCAGTGTACCTAGCGGTTCCGGGACCCAGTACTTC; CDR3: CASSVPSGSGTQYF
size: NA; V: TRBV2; J: TRBJ2-2; D: NA; DNA: TGTGCCAGCAGTGAAACAGGGCTACCCGGGGAGCTGTTTTTT; CDR3: CASSETGLPGELFF
size: NA; V: TRBV29-1; J: TRBJ2-7; D: NA; DNA: TGCAGCGTTGAAGGTGGCGACTTGAGCTCCTACGAGCAGTACTTC; CDR3: CSVEGGDLSSYEQYF
size: NA; V: TRBV6-5; J: TRBJ1-6; D: TRBD1; DNA: TGTGCCAGCAGTTACGGTGGGACAGGAAGGCACTCACCCCTCCACTTT; CDR3: CASSYGGTGRHSPLHF
size: NA; V: TRBV30; J: TRBJ1-1; D: NA; DNA: TGTGCCTGGAGTGTTTCTGTCGTCGGGAACACTGAAGCTTTCTTT; CDR3: CAWSVSVVGNTEAFF
size: NA; V: TRBV2; J: TRBJ2-4; D: NA; DNA: TGTGCCAGCAGTGAGGGCAGGGAAGCAAACATTCAGTACTTC; CDR3: CASSEGREANIQYF
size: NA; V: TRBV11-3; J: TRBJ2-5; D: TRBD2; DNA: TGTGCCAGCAGCCCCCGAGCGGGGGTACAAGAGACCCAGTACTTC; CDR3: CASSPRAGVQETQYF
size: NA; V: TRBV6-1; J: TRBJ2-3; D: NA; DNA: TGTGCCAGCAGAGAACACACAGATACGCAGTATTTT; CDR3: CASREHTDTQYF
size: NA; V: TRBV7-9; J: TRBJ2-1; D: TRBD2; DNA: TGTGCCAGCAGGACTAGCGGGGTGTACAATGAGCAGTTCTTC; CDR3: CASRTSGVYNEQFF
size: NA; V: TRBV11-1; J: TRBJ2-1; D: NA; DNA: TGTGCCAGCAGCTTAGAGGGAGGCTCCTACAATGAGCAGTTCTTC; CDR3: CASSLEGGSYNEQFF
size: NA; V: TRBV25-1; J: TRBJ1-3; D: NA; DNA: TGTGCCAGCAGTGAATACGCGGGAAACACCATATATTTT; CDR3: CASSEYAGNTIYF
size: NA; V: TRBV28; J: TRBJ2-3; D: TRBD1; DNA: TGTGCCAGCAAAGGACAGGGGGGCACAGATACGCAGTATTTT; CDR3: CASKGQGGTDTQYF
size: NA; V: TRBV29-1; J: TRBJ2-3; D: TRBD2; DNA: TGCAGCGTTCCTGGACTAGCGGGGGGGTTAAGGTTTCGGGATACGCAGTATTTT; CDR3: CSVPGLAGGLRFRDTQYF